This entry concerns a single T cell receptor beta chain. Its antigen is still unknown. Clones were read by immunoSEQ multiplex PCR, and TCRdb kept only the in-frame ones, dropping some. The table includes roughly 130,000 clones, about 94% detected once. The record originates from a study of human thymus T cells. Overall study findings and caveats: Thymic and blood repertoires appeared to carry a bias in their V and J gene usage. Related research found strongly overlapping thymic repertoires in unrelated individuals.

Resections obtained during corrective heart surgery supplied the thymus tissue. Finnish infants who were healthy and having corrective surgery for congenital heart defects made up the donors. Germline CDR1 SEHNR, CDR2 FQNEAQ (reference sequence). V trimming: 3 bases; J trimming: 7 bases; junction bases outside the gene matches: 11. The CDR3 extends over 16 amino acids. Sequencing used thymus tissue. The receptor's source is a boy younger than two with a congenital heart defect but otherwise immunologically healthy. This chain joins TRBV7-9 and TRBJ1-2; the match to TRBD1 covers 10 bases. DNA for the CDR3: TGTGCCAGCAGCTTTTTATCCCGACAGGGGGCGAGTGGCTACACCTTC. This encodes CASSFLSRQGASGYTF. The variable domain in full, with the rest retrieved from reference TRBV7-9 and TRBJ1-2, is DTGVSQNPRHKITKRGQNVTFRCDPISEHNRLYWYRQTLGQGPEFLTYFQNEAQLEKSRLLSDRFSAERPKGSFSTLEIQRTEQGDSAMYLCASSFLSRQGASGYTFGSGTRLTVV.